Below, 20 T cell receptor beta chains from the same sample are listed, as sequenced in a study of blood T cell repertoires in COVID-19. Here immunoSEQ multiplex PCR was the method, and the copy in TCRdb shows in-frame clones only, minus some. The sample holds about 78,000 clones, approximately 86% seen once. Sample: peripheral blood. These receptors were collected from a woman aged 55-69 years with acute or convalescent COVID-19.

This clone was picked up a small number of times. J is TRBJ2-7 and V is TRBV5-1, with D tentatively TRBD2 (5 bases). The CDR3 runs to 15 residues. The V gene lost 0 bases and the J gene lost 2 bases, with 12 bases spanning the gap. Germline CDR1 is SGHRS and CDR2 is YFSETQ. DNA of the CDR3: TGCGCCAGCAGCTTGGAGAGGGAACCCACCTACGAGCAGTACTTC. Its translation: CASSLEREPTYEQYF. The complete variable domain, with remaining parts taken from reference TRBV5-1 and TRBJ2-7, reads KAGVTQTPRYLIKTRGQQVTLSCSPISGHRSVSWYQQTPGQGLQFLFEYFSETQRNKGNFPGRFSGRQFSNSRSEMNVSTLELGDSALYLCASSLEREPTYEQYFGPGTRLTVT.

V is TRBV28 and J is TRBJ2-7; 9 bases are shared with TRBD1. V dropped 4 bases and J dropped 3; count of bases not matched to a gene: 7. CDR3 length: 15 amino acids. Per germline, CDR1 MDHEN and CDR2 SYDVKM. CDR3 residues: CASSSLTGGRYEQYF. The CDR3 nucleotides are TGTGCCAGCAGTTCTCTCACAGGGGGCCGCTACGAGCAGTACTTC.

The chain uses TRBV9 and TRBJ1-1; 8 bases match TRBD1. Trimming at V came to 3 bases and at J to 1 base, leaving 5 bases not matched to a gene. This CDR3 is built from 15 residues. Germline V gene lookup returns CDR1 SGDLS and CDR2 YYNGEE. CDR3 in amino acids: CASSAEDRENTEAFF. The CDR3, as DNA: TGTGCCAGCAGCGCAGAGGACAGGGAGAACACTGAAGCTTTCTTT.

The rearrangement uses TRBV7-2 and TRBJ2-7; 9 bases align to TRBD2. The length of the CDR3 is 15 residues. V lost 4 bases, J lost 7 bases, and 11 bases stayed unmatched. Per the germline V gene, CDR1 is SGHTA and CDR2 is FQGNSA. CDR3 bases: TGTGCCAGCAGCTCATCACTAGCCGCGGGGGGGGAGCAGTACTTC. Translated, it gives CASSSSLAAGGEQYF.

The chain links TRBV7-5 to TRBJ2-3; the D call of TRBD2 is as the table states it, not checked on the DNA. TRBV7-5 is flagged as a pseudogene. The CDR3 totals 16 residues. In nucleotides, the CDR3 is TGTGCCAGAAGCCCCCGGGCGGGACCGACGGGGGATACGCAGTATTTT. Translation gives CARSPRAGPTGDTQYF.

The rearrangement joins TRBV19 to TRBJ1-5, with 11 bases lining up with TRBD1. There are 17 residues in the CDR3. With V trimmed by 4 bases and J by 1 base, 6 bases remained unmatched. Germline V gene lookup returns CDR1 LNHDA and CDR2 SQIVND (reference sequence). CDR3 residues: CASSRGQGEGSNQPQHF. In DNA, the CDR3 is TGTGCCAGTAGTAGGGGACAGGGGGAGGGGAGCAATCAGCCCCAGCATTTT.

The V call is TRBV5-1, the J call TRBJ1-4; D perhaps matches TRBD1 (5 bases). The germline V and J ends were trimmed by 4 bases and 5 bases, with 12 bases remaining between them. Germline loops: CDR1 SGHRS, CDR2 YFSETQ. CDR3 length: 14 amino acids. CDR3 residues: CASSLLTVNEKLFF. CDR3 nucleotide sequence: TGCGCCAGCAGCCTATTGACAGTCAATGAAAAACTGTTTTTT.

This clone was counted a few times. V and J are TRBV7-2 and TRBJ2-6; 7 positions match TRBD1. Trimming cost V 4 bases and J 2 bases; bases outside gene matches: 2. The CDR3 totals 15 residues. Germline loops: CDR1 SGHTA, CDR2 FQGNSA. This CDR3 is CASSSTGTGANVLTF. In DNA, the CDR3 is TGTGCCAGCAGCTCGACAGGGACTGGGGCCAACGTCCTGACTTTC.

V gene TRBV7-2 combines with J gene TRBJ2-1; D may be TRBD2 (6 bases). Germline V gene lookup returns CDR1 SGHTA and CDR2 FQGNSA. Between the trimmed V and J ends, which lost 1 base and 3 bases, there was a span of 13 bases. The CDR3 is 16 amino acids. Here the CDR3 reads CASSLVFSGYYNEQFF. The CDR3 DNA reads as TGTGCCAGCAGCTTAGTTTTTAGCGGCTACTACAATGAGCAGTTCTTC. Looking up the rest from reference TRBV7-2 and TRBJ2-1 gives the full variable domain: GAGVSQSPSNKVTEKGKDVELRCDPISGHTALYWYRQSLGQGLEFLIYFQGNSAPDKSGLPSDRFSAERTGGSVSTLTIQRTQQEDSAVYLCASSLVFSGYYNEQFFGPGTRLTVL.

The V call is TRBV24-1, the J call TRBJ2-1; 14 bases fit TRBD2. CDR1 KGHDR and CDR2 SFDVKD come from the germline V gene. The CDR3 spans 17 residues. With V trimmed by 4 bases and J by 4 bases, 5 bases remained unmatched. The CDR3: CATSEQRLAGGYNEQFF. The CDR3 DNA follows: TGTGCCACCAGTGAGCAGAGACTAGCGGGAGGGTACAATGAGCAGTTCTTC.

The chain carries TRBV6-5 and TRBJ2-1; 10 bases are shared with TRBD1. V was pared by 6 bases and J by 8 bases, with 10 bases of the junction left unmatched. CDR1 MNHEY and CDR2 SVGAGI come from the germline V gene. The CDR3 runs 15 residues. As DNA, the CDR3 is TGTGCCAGCAGCCCCGGGACAGGGGCTCCCCATGAGCAGTTCTTC. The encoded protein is CASSPGTGAPHEQFF.

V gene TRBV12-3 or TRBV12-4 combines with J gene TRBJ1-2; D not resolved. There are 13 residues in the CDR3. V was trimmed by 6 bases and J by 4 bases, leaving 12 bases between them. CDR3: CASRGVYGYGYTF. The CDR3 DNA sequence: TGTGCCAGCAGGGGAGTGTATGGCTATGGCTACACCTTC.

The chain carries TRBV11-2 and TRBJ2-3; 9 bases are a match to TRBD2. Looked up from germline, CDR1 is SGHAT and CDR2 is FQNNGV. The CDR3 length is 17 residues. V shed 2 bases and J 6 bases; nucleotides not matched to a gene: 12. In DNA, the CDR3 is TGTGCCAGCAGCTTACGTGCGGGGGGGAAAGTTCAGGATACGCAGTATTTT. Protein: CASSLRAGGKVQDTQYF.

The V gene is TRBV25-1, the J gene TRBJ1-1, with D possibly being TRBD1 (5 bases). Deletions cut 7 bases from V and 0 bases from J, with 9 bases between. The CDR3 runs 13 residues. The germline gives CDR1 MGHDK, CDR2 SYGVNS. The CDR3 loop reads CASTGLMNTEAFF. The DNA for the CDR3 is TGTGCCAGCACAGGGCTGATGAACACTGAAGCTTTCTTT. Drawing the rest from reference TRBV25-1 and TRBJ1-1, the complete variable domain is EADIYQTPRYLVIGTGKKITLECSQTMGHDKMYWYQQDPGMELHLIHYSYGVNSTEKGDLSSESTVSRIRTEHFPLTLESARPSHTSQYLCASTGLMNTEAFFGQGTRLTVV.

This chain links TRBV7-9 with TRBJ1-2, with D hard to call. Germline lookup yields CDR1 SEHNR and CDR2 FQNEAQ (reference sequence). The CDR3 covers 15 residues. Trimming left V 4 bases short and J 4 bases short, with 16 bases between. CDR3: CASSYGLPEGYGYTF. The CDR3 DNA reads TGTGCCAGCAGCTACGGTCTCCCCGAGGGCTATGGCTACACCTTC.

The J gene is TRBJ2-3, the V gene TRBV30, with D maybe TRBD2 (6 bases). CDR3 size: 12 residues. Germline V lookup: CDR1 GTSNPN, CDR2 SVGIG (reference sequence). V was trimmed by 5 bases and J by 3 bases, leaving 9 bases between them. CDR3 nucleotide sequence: TGTGCCTGGGGGGGGAGTACAGATACGCAGTATTTT. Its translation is CAWGGSTDTQYF.

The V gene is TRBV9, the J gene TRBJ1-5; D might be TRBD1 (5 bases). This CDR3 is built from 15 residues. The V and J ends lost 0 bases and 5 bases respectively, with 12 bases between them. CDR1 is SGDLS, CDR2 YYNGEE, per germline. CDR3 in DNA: TGTGCCAGCAGCGTAGGAGGGGACTCCTATCAGCCCCAGCATTTT. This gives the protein CASSVGGDSYQPQHF.

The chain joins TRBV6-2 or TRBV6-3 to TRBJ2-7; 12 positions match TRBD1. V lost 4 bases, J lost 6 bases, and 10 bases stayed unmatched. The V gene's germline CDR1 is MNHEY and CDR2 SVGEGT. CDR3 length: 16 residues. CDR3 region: CASSFSPGQGASEQYF. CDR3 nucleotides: TGTGCCAGCAGTTTCAGCCCGGGACAGGGGGCGTCCGAGCAGTACTTC.

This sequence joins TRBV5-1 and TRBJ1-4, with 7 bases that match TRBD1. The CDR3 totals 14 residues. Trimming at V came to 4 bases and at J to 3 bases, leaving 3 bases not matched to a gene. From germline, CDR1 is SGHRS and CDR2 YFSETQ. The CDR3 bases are TGCGCCAGCAGCCGGGACAGAGCTAATGAAAAACTGTTTTTT. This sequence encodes CASSRDRANEKLFF.

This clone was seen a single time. CDR3 region: CASSLGTGINEQFF. The DNA of the CDR3 is TGTGCCAGCAGCTTAGGGACAGGCATAAATGAGCAGTTCTTC. V and J are TRBV11-1 and TRBJ2-1; 7 bases match TRBD1. V lost 1 base to trimming and J lost 7 bases; unmatched junction nucleotides: 4. The germline V gene encodes CDR1 SGHAT and CDR2 FQDESV (reference sequence). The CDR3 runs to 14 residues. Looking up the rest from reference TRBV11-1 and TRBJ2-1 gives the full variable domain: EAEVAQSPRYKITEKSQAVAFWCDPISGHATLYWYRQILGQGPELLVQFQDESVVDDSQLPKDRFSAERLKGVDSTLKIQPAELGDSAMYLCASSLGTGINEQFFGPGTRLTVL.